Each of the 8 T cell receptor beta chains below was sequenced from the same sample in a study of cytomegalovirus exposure and HLA in healthy donors. PCR involved 60 Vbeta and 13 Jbeta primers. The method was immunoSEQ multiplex PCR; TCRdb's version includes in-frame clones alone and lacks a portion of them. The table has about 120,000 clones, 75% to 80% seen once. The sequencing sample was made of PBMCs. These TCRs come from a middle-aged woman in good health and CMV-seropositive.

In DNA, the CDR3 is TGTGCCAGCAGCGTAGGTGGAGGGGTAGGATTTGCCGATGAAAAACTGTTTTTT. This translates into CASSVGGGVGFADEKLFF. The rearrangement joins TRBV9 to TRBJ1-4; TRBD1 might be the D (5 bases). Germline V gene data show CDR1 as SGDLS and CDR2 as YYNGEE. The V end was cut by 0 bases, the J end by 6 bases, with 21 bases between. The CDR3 is made up of 18 amino acids.

The J gene is TRBJ1-1, the V gene TRBV5-1; D gene ambiguous. In germline, CDR1 is SGHRS, CDR2 YFSETQ. The CDR3 runs to 12 residues. V was trimmed by 7 bases and J by 7 bases, leaving 14 bases between them. The CDR3: CASGLGRGEAFF. The CDR3 nucleotides are TGCGCCAGCGGGCTCGGGAGAGGTGAAGCTTTCTTT.

This clone was counted a few times. This CDR3 is CASSRGGAGGHTGELFF. The CDR3 bases are TGTGCCAGCAGCCGGGGTGGGGCGGGGGGACACACCGGGGAGCTGTTTTTT. The V and J genes are TRBV5-4 and TRBJ2-2; 8 bases are shared with TRBD2. The trim removed 4 bases at V and 3 bases at J, leaving 11 bases unmatched. Germline V gene lookup returns CDR1 SGHNT and CDR2 YYREEE (reference sequence). CDR3 length equals 17 residues.

The chain links TRBV7-2 to TRBJ2-7; the match to TRBD2 covers 8 bases. This CDR3 is 15 amino acids long. The germline gives CDR1 SGHTA, CDR2 FQGNSA. V lost 5 bases, J lost 4 bases, and 10 bases stayed unmatched. CDR3 region: CASSPTGGHGYEQYF. DNA for the CDR3: TGTGCCAGCAGCCCAACGGGGGGGCACGGTTACGAGCAGTACTTC.

CDR3 loop: CAWGGLGYEQYF. DNA of the CDR3: TGTGCCTGGGGGGGGTTAGGCTACGAGCAGTACTTC. This sequence joins TRBV30 and TRBJ2-7, with D possibly TRBD2 on 6 matching bases. The germline gives CDR1 GTSNPN, CDR2 SVGIG (reference sequence). The V and J ends lost 5 bases and 3 bases respectively, with 11 bases between them. This CDR3 is 12 amino acids long.

This clone has just a few counts. V usage is TRBV15 and J usage is TRBJ1-2, with 7 bases lining up with TRBD1. Trimming cost V 0 bases and J 8 bases; bases outside gene matches: 12. The CDR3 is 16 amino acids. Germline V lookup: CDR1 LNHNV, CDR2 YYDKDF (reference sequence). The CDR3 sequence: CATSRDYVGGSGGYTF. In nucleotides, the CDR3 is TGTGCCACCAGCAGAGATTACGTAGGGGGCTCGGGGGGCTACACCTTC.

This chain uses TRBV4-1 with TRBJ1-2; 10 bases align to TRBD1. J lost 4 bases, V lost 4 bases, and 6 bases had no gene match. Germline V gene sequence: CDR1 MGHRA, CDR2 YSYEKL. The CDR3 runs 15 residues. The CDR3 sequence: CASSPGTGELYGYTF. In DNA, the CDR3 is TGCGCCAGCAGCCCCGGGACAGGGGAACTCTATGGCTACACCTTC.

This chain links TRBV21-1 with TRBJ1-1; the D call TRBD1 from the table was never checked on the DNA. TRBV21-1 is an annotated pseudogene. CDR3 size: 15 residues. CDR3 region: CASSKGQGMNTEAFF. Written as DNA, the CDR3 is TGTGCCAGCAGCAAAGGTCAGGGCATGAACACTGAAGCTTTCTTT.